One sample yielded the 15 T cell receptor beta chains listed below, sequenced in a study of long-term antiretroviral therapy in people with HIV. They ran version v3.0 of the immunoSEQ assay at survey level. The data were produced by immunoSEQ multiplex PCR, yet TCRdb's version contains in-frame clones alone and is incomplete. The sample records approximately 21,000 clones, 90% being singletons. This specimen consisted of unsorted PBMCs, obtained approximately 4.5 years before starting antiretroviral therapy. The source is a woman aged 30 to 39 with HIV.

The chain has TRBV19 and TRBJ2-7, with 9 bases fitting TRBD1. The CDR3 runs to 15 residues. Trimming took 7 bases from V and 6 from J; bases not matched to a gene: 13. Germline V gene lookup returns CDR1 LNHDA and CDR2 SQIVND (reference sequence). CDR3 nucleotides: TGTGCCAGTAACCTCCGGGACAGGGATGCCAGCGAGCAGTACTTC. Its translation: CASNLRDRDASEQYF. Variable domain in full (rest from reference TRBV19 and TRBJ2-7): DGGITQSPKYLFRKEGQNVTLSCEQNLNHDAMYWYRQDPGQGLRLIYYSQIVNDFQKGDIAEGYSVSREKKESFPLTVTSAQKNPTAFYLCASNLRDRDASEQYFGPGTRLTVT.

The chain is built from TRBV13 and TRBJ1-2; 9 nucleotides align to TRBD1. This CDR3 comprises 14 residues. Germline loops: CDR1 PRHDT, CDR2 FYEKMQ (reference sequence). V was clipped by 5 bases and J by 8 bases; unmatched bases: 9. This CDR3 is CASSLQQGAQGYTF. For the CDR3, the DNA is TGTGCCAGCAGCCTACAACAGGGGGCGCAGGGCTACACCTTC.

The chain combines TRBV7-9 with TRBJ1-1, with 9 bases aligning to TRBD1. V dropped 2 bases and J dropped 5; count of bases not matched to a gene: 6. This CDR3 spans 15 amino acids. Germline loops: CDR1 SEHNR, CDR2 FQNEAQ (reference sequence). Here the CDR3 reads CASSLTGGRGTEAFF. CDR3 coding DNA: TGTGCCAGCAGCTTAACAGGGGGCAGGGGAACTGAAGCTTTCTTT.

The CDR3 sequence is CAWRGGSSSYEQYF. The CDR3 DNA reads as TGTGCCTGGAGAGGGGGGTCGAGCTCCTACGAGCAGTACTTC. This rearrangement joins TRBV30 to TRBJ2-7, with D perhaps TRBD1 or TRBD2 (6 bases each). Germline CDR1 and CDR2: GTSNPN and SVGIG (reference sequence). The CDR3 spans 14 residues. V was clipped by 3 bases and J by 0 bases, with 12 bases between them.

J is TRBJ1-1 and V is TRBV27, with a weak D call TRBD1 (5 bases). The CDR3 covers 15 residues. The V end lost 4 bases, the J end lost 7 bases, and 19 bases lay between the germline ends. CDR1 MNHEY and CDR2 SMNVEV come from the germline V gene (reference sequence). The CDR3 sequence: CASSSLRRVGFEAFF. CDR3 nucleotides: TGTGCCAGCAGTTCGTTGCGCAGGGTCGGTTTTGAAGCTTTCTTT.

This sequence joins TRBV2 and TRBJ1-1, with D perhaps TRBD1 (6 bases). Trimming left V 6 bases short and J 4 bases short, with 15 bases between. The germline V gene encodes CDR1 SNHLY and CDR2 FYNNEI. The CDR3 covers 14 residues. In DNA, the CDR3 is TGTGCCAGCAGCGGCCGGCAGGGGAGCACTGAAGCTTTCTTT. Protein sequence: CASSGRQGSTEAFF.

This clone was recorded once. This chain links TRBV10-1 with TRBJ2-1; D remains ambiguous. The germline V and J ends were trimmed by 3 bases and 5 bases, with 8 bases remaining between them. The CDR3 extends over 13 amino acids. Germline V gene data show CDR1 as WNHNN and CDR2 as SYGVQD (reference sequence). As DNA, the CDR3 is TGCGCCAGCAGTGAACTCGCAGACAATGAGCAGTTCTTC. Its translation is CASSELADNEQFF.

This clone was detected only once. This CDR3 reads CASSQGGIPGQGNTIYF. The CDR3 DNA reads TGCGCCAGCAGCCAAGGAGGGATTCCGGGACAGGGAAACACCATATATTTT. The chain joins TRBV4-3 to TRBJ1-3, with TRBD1 identical over 7 bases. This CDR3 spans 17 amino acids. The V and J ends lost 1 base and 4 bases, in that order; junction bases with no gene match: 10. Germline CDR1 and CDR2: LGHNA and YSLEER.

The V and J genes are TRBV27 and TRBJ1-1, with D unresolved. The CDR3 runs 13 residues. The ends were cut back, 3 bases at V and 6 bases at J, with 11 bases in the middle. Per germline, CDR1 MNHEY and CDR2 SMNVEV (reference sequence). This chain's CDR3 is CASSFGVGAEAFF. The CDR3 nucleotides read TGTGCCAGCAGTTTTGGGGTCGGAGCTGAAGCTTTCTTT.

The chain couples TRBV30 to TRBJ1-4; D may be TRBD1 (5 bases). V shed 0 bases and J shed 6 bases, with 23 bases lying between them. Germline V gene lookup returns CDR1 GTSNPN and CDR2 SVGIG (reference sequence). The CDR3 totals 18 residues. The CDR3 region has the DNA TGTGCCTGGAGTGTCCTCCGTTATTCCGTAGGCAGGGATGAAAAACTGTTTTTT. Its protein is CAWSVLRYSVGRDEKLFF.

DNA for the CDR3: TGCGCCAGCAGCCAAGACAGCTGGGTCACTGAAGCTTTCTTT. It translates to CASSQDSWVTEAFF. The chain carries TRBV4-1 and TRBJ1-1; D unresolved. CDR1 is MGHRA and CDR2 is YSYEKL in the germline V gene. Between the trimmed V and J ends, which lost 0 bases and 4 bases, there was a span of 9 bases. This CDR3 contains 14 residues.

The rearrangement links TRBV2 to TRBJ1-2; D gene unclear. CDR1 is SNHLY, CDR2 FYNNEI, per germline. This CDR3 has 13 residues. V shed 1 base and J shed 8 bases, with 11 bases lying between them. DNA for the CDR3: TGTGCCAGCAGTGAAGACAGAACTTTAGGCTACACCTTC. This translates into CASSEDRTLGYTF. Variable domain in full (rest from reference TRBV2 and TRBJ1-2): EPEVTQTPSHQVTQMGQEVILRCVPISNHLYFYWYRQILGQKVEFLVSFYNNEISEKSEIFDDQFSVERPDGSNFTLKIRSTKLEDSAMYFCASSEDRTLGYTFGSGTRLTVV.

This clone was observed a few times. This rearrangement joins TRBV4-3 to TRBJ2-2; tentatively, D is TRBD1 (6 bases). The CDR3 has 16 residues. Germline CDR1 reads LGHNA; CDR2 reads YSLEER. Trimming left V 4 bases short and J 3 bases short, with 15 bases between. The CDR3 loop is CASSRGRGQDTGELFF. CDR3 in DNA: TGCGCCAGCAGCCGCGGACGGGGACAAGACACCGGGGAGCTGTTTTTT.

CDR3 bases: TGTGCCAGCAGCTCCCGGGACAGGGCGAACTACGAGCAGTACTTC. Its translation is CASSSRDRANYEQYF. This rearrangement joins TRBV21-1 to TRBJ2-7; the table's D call, TRBD1, was not checked against the DNA. TRBV21-1 is classified as a pseudogene. This CDR3 contains 15 residues.

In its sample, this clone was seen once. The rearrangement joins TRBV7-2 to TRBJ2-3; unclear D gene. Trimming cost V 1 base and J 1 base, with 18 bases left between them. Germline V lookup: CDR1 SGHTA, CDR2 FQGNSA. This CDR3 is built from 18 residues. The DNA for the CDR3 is TGTGCCAGCAGCTTAGTATGGACCATGGGCATCGGCACAGATACGCAGTATTTT. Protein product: CASSLVWTMGIGTDTQYF.